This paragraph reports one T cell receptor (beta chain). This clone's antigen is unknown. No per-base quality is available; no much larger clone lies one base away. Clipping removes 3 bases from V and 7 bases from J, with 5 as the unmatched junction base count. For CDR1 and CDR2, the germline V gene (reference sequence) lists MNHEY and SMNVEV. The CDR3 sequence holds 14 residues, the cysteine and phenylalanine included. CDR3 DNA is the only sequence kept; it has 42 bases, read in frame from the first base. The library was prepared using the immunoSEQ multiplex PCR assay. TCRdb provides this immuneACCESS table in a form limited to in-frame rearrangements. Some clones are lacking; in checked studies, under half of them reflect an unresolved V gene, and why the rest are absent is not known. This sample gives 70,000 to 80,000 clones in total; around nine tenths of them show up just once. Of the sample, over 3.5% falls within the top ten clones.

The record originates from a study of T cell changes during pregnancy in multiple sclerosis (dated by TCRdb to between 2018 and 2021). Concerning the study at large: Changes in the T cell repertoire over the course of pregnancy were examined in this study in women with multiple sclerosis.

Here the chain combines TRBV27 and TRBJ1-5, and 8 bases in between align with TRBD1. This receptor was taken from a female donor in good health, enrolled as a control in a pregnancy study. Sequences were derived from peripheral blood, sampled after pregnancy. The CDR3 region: CASSFSGGRQPQHF. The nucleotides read TGTGCCAGCAGTTTTTCAGGGGGCCGGCAGCCCCAGCATTTT.